This T cell receptor (beta chain) came from a study of glioma-infiltrating T cells after dendritic cell vaccination. V shed 5 bases, J shed 2 bases, and the junction held 6 bases outside the gene matches. This CDR3 has 15 amino acids. Per the germline V gene, CDR1 is SGHRS and CDR2 is YFSETQ. The repertoire was sequenced with immunoSEQ multiplex PCR; TCRdb's copy has only in-frame clones and lacks some. The sample yields approximately 48,000 clones, approximately 90% seen once. Time point defined: after dendritic cell vaccination, including at tumor progression/relapse. The V call is TRBV5-1, the J call TRBJ1-1; TRBD1 agrees at 10 bases. Sample: blood, taken after dendritic cell vaccination. The receptor was isolated from a human donor with glioblastoma. The CDR3 here is CASRNGQGVNTEAFF. In DNA, the CDR3 is TGCGCCAGCAGAAACGGACAGGGGGTAAACACTGAAGCTTTCTTT. The whole variable domain, remainder taken from reference TRBV5-1 and TRBJ1-1, is KAGVTQTPRYLIKTRGQQVTLSCSPISGHRSVSWYQQTPGQGLQFLFEYFSETQRNKGNFPGRFSGRQFSNSRSEMNVSTLELGDSALYLCASRNGQGVNTEAFFGQGTRLTVV.